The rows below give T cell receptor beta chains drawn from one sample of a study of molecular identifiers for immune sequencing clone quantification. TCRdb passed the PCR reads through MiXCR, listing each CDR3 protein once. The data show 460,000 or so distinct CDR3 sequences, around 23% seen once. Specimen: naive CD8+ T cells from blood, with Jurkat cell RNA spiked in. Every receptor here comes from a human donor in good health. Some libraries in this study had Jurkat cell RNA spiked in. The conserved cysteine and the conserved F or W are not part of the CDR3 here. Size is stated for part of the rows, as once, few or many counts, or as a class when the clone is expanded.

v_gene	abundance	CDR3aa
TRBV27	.	ASSLLAGQTYEQY
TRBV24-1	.	ATSDTSSGANVLT
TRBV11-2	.	ASSQGNGHTIY
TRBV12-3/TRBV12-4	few	ASSPGQGALFNQPQH
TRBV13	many	ASSLEDKVTEQF
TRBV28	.	ASSLGPGQGSDELY
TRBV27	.	ASSPATGVSYEQY
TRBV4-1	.	ASSRLPGAEVYEQY
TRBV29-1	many	SVEGWSGRANTGELF
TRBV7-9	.	ASSPGQGADNEQF
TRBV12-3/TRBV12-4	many	ASSYPVGQRGTDTQY
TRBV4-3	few	ASSRRSQNTEAF
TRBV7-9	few	ASSDITYEQY
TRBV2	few	ASKGRETQY
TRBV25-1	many	ASALGITTEQY
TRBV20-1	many	SARRLIEATDTQY
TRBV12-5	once	ASGLRQPVGYGYT
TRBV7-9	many	ASSWGQGDFGEAF
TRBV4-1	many	ASSQEQSVSGANVLT
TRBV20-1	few	SASNPAASRVYEQY
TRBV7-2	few	ASSWGQGINEKLF
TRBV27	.	ASSVARGSSYAQY
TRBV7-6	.	ASTHGGHTDTQY
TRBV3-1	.	ASRLYGGGNTGELF
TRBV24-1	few	ATSDFFAAGELF
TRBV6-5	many	ASSYSHTSTDTQY
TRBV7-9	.	ASNKQGTNEKLF
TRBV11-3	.	ASSPGVVHERY
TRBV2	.	ASTSGGTQETQY
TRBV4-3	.	ASSREGLATGELF
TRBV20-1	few	SAREMTGPNYGYT
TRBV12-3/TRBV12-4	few	ASSLDYTGELF
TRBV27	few	ASSLSLYYGYT
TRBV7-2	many	ASGAGSSSYNSPLH
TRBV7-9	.	ASSSAGQGNTEAF
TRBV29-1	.	SVPGRVVHNEQF
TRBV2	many	ASSEGRTEAF
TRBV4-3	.	ASSQNRGRVGKTGELF
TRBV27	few	ASSSGQVPYGYT
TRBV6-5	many	ASSEREFFPDTQY
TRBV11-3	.	ASSYSGTSEAF
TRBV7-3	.	ASSPDGSLGGLAYEQY
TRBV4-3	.	ASSQEAEMNTEAF
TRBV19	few	ASGTGTDQPQH
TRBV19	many	ASTHARGNSPLH
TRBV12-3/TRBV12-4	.	ASSFSRGYGYT
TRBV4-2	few	ASSQVVRFDEQF
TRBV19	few	ASSITGGDTQY
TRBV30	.	AWSTGTGYEPQY
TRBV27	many	ASRSRTGYEKLF
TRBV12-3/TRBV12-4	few	ASSFTDRSFQETQY
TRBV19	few	ASSIGGRRSSYNEQF